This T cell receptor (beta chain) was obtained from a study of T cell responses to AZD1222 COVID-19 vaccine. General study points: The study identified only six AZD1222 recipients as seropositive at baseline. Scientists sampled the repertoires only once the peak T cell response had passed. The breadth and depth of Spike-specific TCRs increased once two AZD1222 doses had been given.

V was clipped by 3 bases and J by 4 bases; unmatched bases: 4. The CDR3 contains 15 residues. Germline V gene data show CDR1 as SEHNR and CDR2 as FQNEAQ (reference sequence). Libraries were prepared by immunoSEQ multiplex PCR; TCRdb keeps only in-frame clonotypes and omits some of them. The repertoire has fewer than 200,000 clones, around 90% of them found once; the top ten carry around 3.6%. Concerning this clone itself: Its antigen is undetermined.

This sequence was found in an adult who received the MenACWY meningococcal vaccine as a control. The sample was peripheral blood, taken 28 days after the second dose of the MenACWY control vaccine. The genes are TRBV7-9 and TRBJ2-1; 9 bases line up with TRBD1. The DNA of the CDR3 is TGTGCCAGCAGCTTGGGACAGGGAATTTACAATGAGCAGTTCTTC. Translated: CASSLGQGIYNEQFF. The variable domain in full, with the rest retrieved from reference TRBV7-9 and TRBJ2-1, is DTGVSQNPRHKITKRGQNVTFRCDPISEHNRLYWYRQTLGQGPEFLTYFQNEAQLEKSRLLSDRFSAERPKGSFSTLEIQRTEQGDSAMYLCASSLGQGIYNEQFFGPGTRLTVL.